What follows describes a single T cell receptor beta chain. Authors' data handling: The assay estimated nucleated cells by amplifying reference gene primers. Method: immunoSEQ multiplex PCR; TCRdb's copy keeps in-frame clones and lacks some. The V and J calls and the clone size are those of that table, but D and trimming were determined from the DNA. The sample includes about 270,000 clones, roughly 86% of them seen just once. Trimming removed 0 bases from V and 4 bases from J, with 14 bases in between. The CDR3 runs to 16 residues. The germline V gene has CDR1 LGHNA and CDR2 YNFKEQ. The entry originates in a study of blood T cell repertoires in COVID-19. Looking at the study overall: There were acute and convalescent COVID-19 samples, and they came from the United States, Italy and Spain.

The J gene is TRBJ2-3, the V gene TRBV4-2, with D unresolved. The sample taken for sequencing was peripheral blood. This sequence was found in a man aged 35-49 years with active or convalescent COVID-19. The CDR3 region is CASSQEGENHPDTQYF. The CDR3 bases are TGTGCCAGCAGCCAAGAAGGAGAGAACCACCCAGATACGCAGTATTTT.